These 10 T cell receptor beta chains were all obtained from the same sample, sequenced in a study of blood T cell repertoires in COVID-19 (TCRdb year 2020). Libraries were constructed by the immunoSEQ multiplex PCR assay. TCRdb took this table from immuneACCESS and kept in-frame rearrangements with V and J called. Such tables lack part of the clones; where checked against another copy, unresolved V genes explain under half of the gap, and the rest is unexplained. This sample has approximately 140,000 clones in its table, and roughly 82% of those were observed once. The ten top clones hold less than 15% of the sample. Sequenced material: peripheral blood. These receptors all come from a man older than 75 with acute or convalescent COVID-19.

This chain uses TRBV5-1 with TRBJ1-2; D gene ambiguous. This CDR3 comprises 15 residues. Germline assignment: CDR1 SGHRS and CDR2 YFSETQ. Trimming cost V 0 bases and J 7 bases, with 16 bases left between them. In DNA, the CDR3 is TGCGCCAGCAGCTTGGCCCCTGGTATTGAGGGTGGCTACACCTTC. Its protein is CASSLAPGIEGGYTF.

The chain is built from TRBV2 and TRBJ2-6; D call uncertain. There are 17 residues in the CDR3. V was shortened by 4 bases and J by 3 bases, with 16 bases between the two germline ends. Germline V lookup: CDR1 SNHLY, CDR2 FYNNEI. In DNA, the CDR3 is TGTGCCAGCAGTGGGGTCAGGATAGAAGGTGGGGCCAACGTCCTGACTTTC. This encodes CASSGVRIEGGANVLTF.

The chain links TRBV25-1 to TRBJ1-6, with a tentative D call TRBD1 (5 bases). Germline V gives CDR1 MGHDK, CDR2 SYGVNS. The CDR3 covers 15 residues. V lost 5 bases to trimming and J lost 7 bases, with 15 bases between them. The chain's CDR3 is CASSSPAGRNSPLHF. In DNA form, the CDR3 reads TGTGCCAGCAGTTCCCCAGCAGGGCGGAATTCACCCCTCCACTTT.

This clone was observed a few times. This rearrangement joins TRBV3-1 (or the pseudogene TRBV3-2) to TRBJ2-2; D is possibly TRBD2 (5 bases). Trimming pared 1 base from V and 5 bases from J, leaving 11 bases between. The CDR3 has 15 amino acids. The V gene's germline CDR1 is LGHDT and CDR2 YNNKEL (reference sequence). The CDR3 DNA follows: TGTGCCAGCAGCCAAGGAGGGTCGGTGACCGGGGAGCTGTTTTTT. Translating it yields CASSQGGSVTGELFF.

In this sample, this clone turned up once. This chain uses TRBV5-4 with TRBJ2-2; 15 bases align to TRBD2. The CDR3 sequence is 19 residues long. Per germline, CDR1 SGHNT and CDR2 YYREEE (reference sequence). V gave up 3 bases and J gave up 6 bases; unmatched junction bases: 12. DNA of the CDR3: TGTGCCAGCAGCTCGAGGACCTGGACTAGCGGGGGGGCGGCCGGGGAGCTGTTTTTT. It translates to CASSSRTWTSGGAAGELFF.

The rearrangement uses TRBV6-2 or TRBV6-3 and TRBJ1-5, with TRBD1 as a possible D gene (5 bases). This CDR3 is built from 14 residues. V was clipped by 4 bases and J by 5 bases, with 12 bases between them. The germline gives CDR1 MNHEY, CDR2 SVGEGT. The CDR3 nucleotides read TGTGCCAGCAGTTCCCTACAGACAGATCAGCCCCAGCATTTT. This encodes CASSSLQTDQPQHF.

The rearrangement uses TRBV7-2 and TRBJ1-2; D ambiguous. The CDR3 has 13 amino acids. CDR1 is SGHTA, CDR2 FQGNSA, per germline. V lost 4 bases and J 7 bases, leaving 13 bases between the germline ends. CDR3 DNA sequence: TGTGCCAGCAGCTGGGGAGGGCTTGGTGGCTACACCTTC. It is translated as CASSWGGLGGYTF.

The chain employs TRBV28 and TRBJ2-7; D gene unclear. The CDR3 has 13 amino acids. Trimming took 5 bases from V and 5 from J, leaving 13 bases between them. The germline gives CDR1 MDHEN, CDR2 SYDVKM. This chain's CDR3 is CASSTEPINEQYF. CDR3 coding DNA: TGTGCCAGCAGTACCGAGCCAATTAACGAGCAGTACTTC.

V is TRBV10-3 and J is TRBJ2-5; 8 nucleotides line up with TRBD1. Germline loops: CDR1 ENHRY, CDR2 SYGVKD. The CDR3 has 13 amino acids. The V segment lost 4 bases and the J segment 4 bases; nucleotides outside the gene matches: 2. This CDR3 is CAISADRGETQYF. The CDR3 nucleotides are TGTGCCATCAGTGCTGACAGGGGAGAGACCCAGTACTTC.

V usage is TRBV5-6 and J usage is TRBJ1-6, with 9 bases fitting TRBD1. This CDR3 comprises 18 residues. Germline-derived CDR1 and CDR2 are SGHDT and YYEEEE. J lost 7 bases, V lost 3 bases, and 14 bases had no gene match. The CDR3 here is CASSSGQGGVWLNSPLHF. The CDR3 coding sequence is TGTGCCAGCAGCTCGGGACAGGGTGGGGTCTGGCTCAATTCACCCCTCCACTTT.